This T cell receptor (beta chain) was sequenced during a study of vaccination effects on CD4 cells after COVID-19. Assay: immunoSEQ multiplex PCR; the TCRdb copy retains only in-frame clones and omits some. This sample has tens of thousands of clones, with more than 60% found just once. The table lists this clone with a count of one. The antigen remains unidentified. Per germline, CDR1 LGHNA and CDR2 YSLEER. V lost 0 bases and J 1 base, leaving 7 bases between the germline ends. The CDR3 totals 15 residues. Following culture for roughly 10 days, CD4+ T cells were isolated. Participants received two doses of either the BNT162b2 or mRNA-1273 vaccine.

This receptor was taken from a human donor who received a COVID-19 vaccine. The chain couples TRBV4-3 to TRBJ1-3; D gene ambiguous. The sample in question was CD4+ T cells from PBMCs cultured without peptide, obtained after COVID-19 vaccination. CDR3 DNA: TGCGCCAGCAGCCAAGATTGGGCATCTGGAAACACCATATATTTT. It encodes CASSQDWASGNTIYF.